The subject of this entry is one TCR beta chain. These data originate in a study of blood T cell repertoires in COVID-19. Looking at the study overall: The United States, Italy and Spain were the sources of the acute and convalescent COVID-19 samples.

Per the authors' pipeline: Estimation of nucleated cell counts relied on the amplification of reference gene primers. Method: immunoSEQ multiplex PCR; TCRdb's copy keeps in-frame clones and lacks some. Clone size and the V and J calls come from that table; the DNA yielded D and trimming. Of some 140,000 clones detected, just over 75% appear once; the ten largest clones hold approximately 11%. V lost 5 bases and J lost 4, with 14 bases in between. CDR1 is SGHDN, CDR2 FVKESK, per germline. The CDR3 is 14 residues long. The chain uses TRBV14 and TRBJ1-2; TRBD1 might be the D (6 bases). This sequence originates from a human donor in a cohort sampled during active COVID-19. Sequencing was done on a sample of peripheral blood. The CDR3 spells CASSYTGQFYGYTF. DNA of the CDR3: TGTGCCAGCAGCTATACAGGGCAGTTCTATGGCTACACCTTC.